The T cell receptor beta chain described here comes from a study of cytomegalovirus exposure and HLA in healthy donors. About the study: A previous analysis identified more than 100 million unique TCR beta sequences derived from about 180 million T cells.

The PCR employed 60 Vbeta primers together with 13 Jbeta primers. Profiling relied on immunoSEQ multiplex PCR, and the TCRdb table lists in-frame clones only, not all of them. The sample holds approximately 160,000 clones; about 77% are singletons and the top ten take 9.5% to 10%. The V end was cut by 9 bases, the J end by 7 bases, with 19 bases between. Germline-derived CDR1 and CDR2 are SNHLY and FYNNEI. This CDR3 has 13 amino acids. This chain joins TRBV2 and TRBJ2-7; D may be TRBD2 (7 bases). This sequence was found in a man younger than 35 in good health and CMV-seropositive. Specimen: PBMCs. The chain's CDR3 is CASHVGGRGEQYF. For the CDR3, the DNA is TGTGCCAGTCATGTGGGGGGGCGTGGGGAGCAGTACTTC.